The next 32 T cell receptor beta chains were all read from a single sample in a study of cytomegalovirus exposure and HLA in healthy donors (dated by TCRdb to 2017 to 2019). To prepare the library, the immunoSEQ multiplex PCR assay was applied. Entries here come from immuneACCESS through TCRdb and include only in-frame sequences with V and J called. Some clones fail to appear in such tables; in the studies checked, an unresolved V gene covers under half of the shortfall, and the cause of the remainder is unknown. This sample holds some 150,000 clones; 80% to 90% were observed only once. The top ten clones comprise about a fifth of the sample. The sequencing input was PBMCs. The receptors originated from a man aged 18 to 30 in good health and CMV-seropositive.

This clone was recorded once. The V and J genes are TRBV4-2 and TRBJ2-3, with D maybe TRBD1 (5 bases). The CDR3 sequence is 17 residues long. Germline CDR1 is LGHNA and CDR2 is YNFKEQ. Trimming shortened V by 0 bases and J by 3 bases, and 16 bases separated the two germline ends. The DNA for the CDR3 is TGTGCCAGCAGCCAAGATGGTTGGGGCGGAGAGACAGATACGCAGTATTTT. This codes for CASSQDGWGGETDTQYF.

This chain uses TRBV28 with TRBJ1-2, with D possibly being TRBD1 (6 bases). The CDR3 is made up of 14 amino acids. The ends were cut back, 8 bases at V and 4 bases at J, with 17 bases in the middle. Germline CDR1 and CDR2: MDHEN and SYDVKM. This chain's CDR3 is CASLQGQQTYGYTF. The CDR3 DNA reads as TGTGCCAGCCTGCAAGGACAGCAGACCTATGGCTACACCTTC.

J is TRBJ2-7 and V is TRBV5-1, with 9 positions matching TRBD2. The CDR3 is 15 amino acids. In germline, CDR1 is SGHRS, CDR2 YFSETQ. After removal of 3 bases from V and 4 bases from J, the junction contained 8 bases not matched to a gene. The CDR3 sequence is CASSYLAGSQYEQYF. In DNA form, the CDR3 reads TGCGCCAGCAGCTACCTAGCGGGGTCTCAATACGAGCAGTACTTC.

V gene TRBV27 combines with J gene TRBJ2-1; 9 bases line up with TRBD1. CDR1 and CDR2 from the germline V gene are MNHEY and SMNVEV (reference sequence). V dropped 4 bases and J dropped 8; count of bases not matched to a gene: 9. The CDR3 totals 15 residues. The CDR3 protein is CASSWGQGGLDEQFF. CDR3 DNA sequence: TGTGCCAGCAGTTGGGGACAGGGAGGATTGGATGAGCAGTTCTTC.

The chain joins TRBV6-5 to TRBJ2-5; 9 positions agree with TRBD1. The CDR3 contains 15 residues. CDR1 and CDR2 (germline): MNHEY, SVGAGI. V lost 5 bases to trimming and J lost 4 bases; unmatched junction nucleotides: 8. CDR3 sequence (DNA): TGTGCCAGCAGTCGCTACTGGGACAGGGCAGAGACCCAGTACTTC. This codes for CASSRYWDRAETQYF.

This sequence joins TRBV6-5 and TRBJ2-7; 7 bases map to TRBD2. The CDR3 contains 14 residues. The germline V gene has CDR1 MNHEY and CDR2 SVGAGI. The trim removed 0 bases at V and 7 bases at J, leaving 6 bases unmatched. DNA of the CDR3: TGTGCCAGCAGTTACTCCGGACTAGTCGAAGAGCAGTACTTC. Protein: CASSYSGLVEEQYF.

The chain recombines TRBV7-2 with TRBJ2-1; D might be TRBD2 (5 bases). V was pared by 1 base and J by 7 bases, with 8 bases between. This CDR3 region has 13 residues. Germline values: CDR1 SGHTA, CDR2 FQGNSA. This chain's CDR3 is CASSLVGGNEQFF. CDR3 nucleotides: TGTGCCAGCAGCTTAGTTGGCGGGAATGAGCAGTTCTTC.

This clone was recorded a few times. The chain joins TRBV18 to TRBJ2-5; D gene unclear. Germline-derived CDR1 and CDR2 are KGHSH and LQKENI. The V and J ends lost 0 bases and 4 bases respectively, with 9 bases between them. The CDR3 runs to 14 residues. Here the CDR3 DNA reads TGTGCCAGCTCACCACCCCCCATTTCAGAGACCCAGTACTTC. It yields the protein CASSPPPISETQYF.

V is TRBV10-2 and J is TRBJ1-3; D is undetermined. This CDR3 is 15 amino acids long. CDR1 is WSHSY and CDR2 is SAAADI in the germline V gene. Trimming pared 0 bases from V and 0 bases from J, leaving 6 bases between. In DNA, the CDR3 is TGCGCCAGCAGTGAGTCGGGCGCCTCTGGAAACACCATATATTTT. Translated: CASSESGASGNTIYF.

The chain links TRBV7-2 to TRBJ2-7, with D perhaps TRBD1 (6 bases). Germline V gene data show CDR1 as SGHTA and CDR2 as FQGNSA. The germline V and J ends were trimmed by 4 bases and 7 bases, with 14 bases remaining between them. The CDR3 length is 13 residues. CDR3 DNA sequence: TGTGCCAGCAGCTCACAGGACAGACGGGAGCAGTACTTC. Translating it yields CASSSQDRREQYF.

V gene TRBV30 combines with J gene TRBJ2-2; possibly TRBD2 for D (5 bases). CDR1 and CDR2 (germline): GTSNPN, SVGIG (reference sequence). This CDR3 comprises 13 residues. The V end lost 2 bases, the J end lost 5 bases, and 9 bases lay between the germline ends. CDR3: CAWSLGLTGELFF. The CDR3 coding sequence is TGTGCCTGGAGTCTCGGACTGACCGGGGAGCTGTTTTTT.

The V call is TRBV19, the J call TRBJ1-5, with 7 bases that match TRBD1. The germline V gene has CDR1 LNHDA and CDR2 SQIVND (reference sequence). V was pared by 4 bases and J by 5 bases, with 2 bases of the junction left unmatched. The CDR3 totals 13 residues. The CDR3 protein is CASSRQGYQPQHF. As DNA, the CDR3 is TGTGCCAGTAGTAGACAGGGATATCAGCCCCAGCATTTT.

This clone was picked up a small number of times. J is TRBJ1-3 and V is TRBV2; D might be TRBD1 (6 bases). The CDR3 consists of 14 residues. CDR1 is SNHLY, CDR2 FYNNEI, per germline. Trimming pared 4 bases from V and 3 bases from J, leaving 10 bases between. The DNA for the CDR3 is TGTGCCAGCAGTGCCGGCAGGGGTGGAAACACCATATATTTT. Translating it yields CASSAGRGGNTIYF.

This clone was observed a few times. This chain uses TRBV21-1 with TRBJ2-3; TRBD2, the D gene given by the table, was not confirmed from the DNA. TRBV21-1 counts as a pseudogene. This CDR3 is 11 amino acids long. The CDR3 DNA reads TGTGCCAGCGGGGAGGGCTATACGCAGTATTTT. This sequence encodes CASGEGYTQYF.

The chain combines TRBV7-3 with TRBJ2-2; maybe TRBD2 (6 bases). Germline CDR1 is SGHTA and CDR2 is FQGTGA. CDR3 length: 14 amino acids. The V end lost 6 bases, the J end lost 6 bases, and 14 bases lay between the germline ends. Here the CDR3 reads CASSYLGGPGELFF. The CDR3 DNA follows: TGTGCCAGCAGTTACTTAGGAGGGCCCGGGGAGCTGTTTTTT.

The chain has TRBV4-1 and TRBJ2-7; D may be TRBD2 (6 bases). Germline CDR1 and CDR2: MGHRA and YSYEKL. The CDR3 sequence is 16 residues long. Trimming left V 2 bases short and J 3 bases short, with 17 bases between. CDR3 amino acids: CASSQPTGAGSYEQYF. CDR3 nucleotide sequence: TGCGCCAGCAGCCAACCCACCGGTGCGGGGAGCTACGAGCAGTACTTC.

This clone is categorized as medium-sized. The chain joins TRBV6-5 to TRBJ2-7, with 7 positions matching TRBD1. The CDR3 loop spans 12 amino acids. The V segment lost 5 bases and the J segment 2 bases; nucleotides outside the gene matches: 0. CDR1 and CDR2 from the germline V gene are MNHEY and SVGAGI. The CDR3 here is CASSTGAYEQYF. Here the CDR3 DNA reads TGTGCCAGCAGTACAGGGGCCTACGAGCAGTACTTC.

This clone has more than one count but fewer than ten. This chain joins TRBV2 and TRBJ1-5; D call uncertain. V was trimmed by 7 bases and J by 0 bases, leaving 7 bases between them. Germline CDR1 and CDR2: SNHLY and FYNNEI. The CDR3 runs 13 residues. The CDR3 region has the DNA TGTGCCAGCATGAGGGATAGCAATCAGCCCCAGCATTTT. Translation gives CASMRDSNQPQHF. The full variable domain, its missing parts supplied by reference TRBV2 and TRBJ1-5, is EPEVTQTPSHQVTQMGQEVILRCVPISNHLYFYWYRQILGQKVEFLVSFYNNEISEKSEIFDDQFSVERPDGSNFTLKIRSTKLEDSAMYFCASMRDSNQPQHFGDGTRLSIL.

This chain uses TRBV7-2 with TRBJ1-4; D may be TRBD1 (6 bases). Germline V CDR1 and CDR2: SGHTA, FQGNSA. The CDR3 is 16 residues long. The ends were cut back, 5 bases at V and 7 bases at J, with 20 bases in the middle. DNA of the CDR3: TGTGCCAGCAGCCTATACAGGGCGGAACGGGCTGAAAAACTGTTTTTT. The encoded protein is CASSLYRAERAEKLFF.

The chain links TRBV5-1 to TRBJ1-6; TRBD1 agrees at 10 bases. Germline loops: CDR1 SGHRS, CDR2 YFSETQ. Trimming took 0 bases from V and 9 from J; bases not matched to a gene: 3. CDR3 length: 15 residues. The CDR3 here is CASSLVGQGLSPLHF. The CDR3 DNA is TGCGCCAGCAGCTTGGTGGGACAGGGGCTTTCACCCCTCCACTTT. Full variable domain (missing parts from reference TRBV5-1 and TRBJ1-6): KAGVTQTPRYLIKTRGQQVTLSCSPISGHRSVSWYQQTPGQGLQFLFEYFSETQRNKGNFPGRFSGRQFSNSRSEMNVSTLELGDSALYLCASSLVGQGLSPLHFGNGTRLTVT.

This sequence joins TRBV19 and TRBJ1-2; 7 nucleotides match TRBD1. CDR1 is LNHDA, CDR2 SQIVND, per germline (reference sequence). The CDR3 is made up of 18 amino acids. V lost 7 bases to trimming and J lost 0 bases; unmatched junction nucleotides: 17. In DNA, the CDR3 is TGTGCCAGTACCTCCCACAGGGGCGCGTTGGGAACTAACTATGGCTACACCTTC. It translates to CASTSHRGALGTNYGYTF.

The chain recombines TRBV9 with TRBJ1-4; 9 positions match TRBD1. Germline CDR1 and CDR2: SGDLS and YYNGEE. The CDR3 is made up of 15 amino acids. V shed 3 bases and J 5 bases; nucleotides not matched to a gene: 5. CDR3 DNA sequence: TGTGCCAGCAGCGCAACCGGGACAGGGAATGAAAAACTGTTTTTT. Translated, it gives CASSATGTGNEKLFF.

This chain connects TRBV29-1 to TRBJ1-2; a weak D match, TRBD1 (5 bases). The V end was cut by 5 bases, the J end by 5 bases, with 15 bases between. Germline V lookup: CDR1 SQVTM, CDR2 ANQGSEA. The CDR3 extends over 13 amino acids. CDR3 DNA sequence: TGCAGCGTTCGGAAAGGGGCCGAATATGGCTACACCTTC. It encodes CSVRKGAEYGYTF.

The chain recombines TRBV2 with TRBJ1-2; 7 positions match TRBD1. Germline loops: CDR1 SNHLY, CDR2 FYNNEI. V lost 8 bases, J lost 4 bases, and 7 bases stayed unmatched. The CDR3 spans 13 residues. The CDR3 loop is CASWTGDLYGYTF. For the CDR3, the DNA is TGTGCCAGCTGGACAGGCGACCTCTATGGCTACACCTTC. Together with reference TRBV2 and TRBJ1-2, the CDR3 gives the full variable domain: EPEVTQTPSHQVTQMGQEVILRCVPISNHLYFYWYRQILGQKVEFLVSFYNNEISEKSEIFDDQFSVERPDGSNFTLKIRSTKLEDSAMYFCASWTGDLYGYTFGSGTRLTVV.

The chain links TRBV9 to TRBJ2-2, with D perhaps TRBD2 (6 bases). CDR1 and CDR2 (germline): SGDLS, YYNGEE. The CDR3 consists of 16 residues. The V end lost 2 bases, the J end lost 6 bases, and 17 bases lay between the germline ends. Written as DNA, the CDR3 is TGTGCCAGCAGCGTTGGGGACGGGGGAACAGCCGGGGAGCTGTTTTTT. This translates into CASSVGDGGTAGELFF.

This chain uses TRBV4-2 with TRBJ2-7; D is ambiguous. There are 17 residues in the CDR3. Trimming shortened V by 1 base and J by 2 bases, and 18 bases separated the two germline ends. Germline values: CDR1 LGHNA, CDR2 YNFKEQ. CDR3 DNA: TGTGCCAGCAGCCAAGTCGTTGTGTCTAGTCGTGCCTACGAGCAGTACTTC. Protein sequence: CASSQVVVSSRAYEQYF.

V usage is TRBV6-5 and J usage is TRBJ2-3; D is ambiguous. The CDR3 contains 14 residues. CDR1 is MNHEY and CDR2 is SVGAGI in the germline V gene. Between the trimmed V and J ends, which lost 5 bases and 2 bases, there was a span of 11 bases. The CDR3 DNA reads TGTGCCAGCAGTAGAGTGGTAAACACAGATACGCAGTATTTT. This gives the protein CASSRVVNTDTQYF.

The rearrangement links TRBV11-2 to TRBJ1-2, with 10 bases aligning to TRBD1. The CDR3 has 12 amino acids. Germline loops: CDR1 SGHAT, CDR2 FQNNGV. The ends lost 4 bases at V and 14 bases at J; junction bases unmatched: 7. The CDR3 DNA is TGTGCCAGCAGCTCCCGGACAGGGGGGCAAACCTTC. Encoded protein: CASSSRTGGQTF.

This chain connects TRBV27 to TRBJ2-6; the match to TRBD2 covers 12 bases. This CDR3 has 18 residues. The V segment lost 5 bases and the J segment 0 bases; nucleotides outside the gene matches: 5. Germline lookup yields CDR1 MNHEY and CDR2 SMNVEV (reference sequence). The CDR3 DNA sequence: TGTGCCAGCAGTCGGACTAGCGGGGTTACCTCTGGGGCCAACGTCCTGACTTTC. Its protein is CASSRTSGVTSGANVLTF. The whole variable domain, filled in from reference TRBV27 and TRBJ2-6, reads EAQVTQNPRYLITVTGKKLTVTCSQNMNHEYMSWYRQDPGLGLRQIYYSMNVEVTDKGDVPEGYKVSRKEKRNFPLILESPSPNQTSLYFCASSRTSGVTSGANVLTFGAGSRLTVL.

This chain links TRBV9 with TRBJ1-1; maybe TRBD1 (5 bases). V lost 4 bases and J lost 0, with 16 bases in between. This CDR3 is 16 amino acids long. In germline, CDR1 is SGDLS, CDR2 YYNGEE. The CDR3 bases are TGTGCCAGCAGCCCAGGGTGGGGCCTTATGAACACTGAAGCTTTCTTT. Translating gives CASSPGWGLMNTEAFF. The full variable domain, completed using reference TRBV9 and TRBJ1-1, is DSGVTQTPKHLITATGQRVTLRCSPRSGDLSVYWYQQSLDQGLQFLIQYYNGEERAKGNILERFSAQQFPDLHSELNLSSLELGDSALYFCASSPGWGLMNTEAFFGQGTRLTVV.

The chain recombines TRBV19 with TRBJ2-5, with 7 bases that match TRBD1. CDR1 LNHDA and CDR2 SQIVND come from the germline V gene (reference sequence). The CDR3 has 15 amino acids. V was pared by 6 bases and J by 1 base, with 8 bases of the junction left unmatched. Written as DNA, the CDR3 is TGTGCCAGTAGCTTGGACAGGCGGTTCCAAGAGACCCAGTACTTC. Translating gives CASSLDRRFQETQYF.

The chain combines TRBV10-3 with TRBJ2-7, with 8 nucleotides matching TRBD1. V lost 4 bases, J lost 2 bases, and 4 bases stayed unmatched. From germline, CDR1 is ENHRY and CDR2 SYGVKD. This CDR3 region has 14 residues. DNA of the CDR3: TGTGCCATCAGTGGCCAGGACAGGGCCTACGAGCAGTACTTC. It encodes CAISGQDRAYEQYF.